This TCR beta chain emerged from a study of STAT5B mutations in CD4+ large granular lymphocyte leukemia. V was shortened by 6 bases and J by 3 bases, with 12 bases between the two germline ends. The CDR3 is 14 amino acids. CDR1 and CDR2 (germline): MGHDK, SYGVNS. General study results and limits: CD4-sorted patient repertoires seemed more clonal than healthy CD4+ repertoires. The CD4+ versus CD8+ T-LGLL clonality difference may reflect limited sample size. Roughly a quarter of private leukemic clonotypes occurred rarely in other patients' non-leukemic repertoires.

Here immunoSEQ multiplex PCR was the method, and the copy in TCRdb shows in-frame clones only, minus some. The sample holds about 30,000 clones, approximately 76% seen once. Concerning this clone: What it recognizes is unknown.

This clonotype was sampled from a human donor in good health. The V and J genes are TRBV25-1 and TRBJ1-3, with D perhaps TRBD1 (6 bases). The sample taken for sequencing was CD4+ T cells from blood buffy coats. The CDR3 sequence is CASRGEGVGNTIYF. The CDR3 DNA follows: TGTGCCAGCAGAGGGGAGGGGGTTGGAAACACCATATATTTT.